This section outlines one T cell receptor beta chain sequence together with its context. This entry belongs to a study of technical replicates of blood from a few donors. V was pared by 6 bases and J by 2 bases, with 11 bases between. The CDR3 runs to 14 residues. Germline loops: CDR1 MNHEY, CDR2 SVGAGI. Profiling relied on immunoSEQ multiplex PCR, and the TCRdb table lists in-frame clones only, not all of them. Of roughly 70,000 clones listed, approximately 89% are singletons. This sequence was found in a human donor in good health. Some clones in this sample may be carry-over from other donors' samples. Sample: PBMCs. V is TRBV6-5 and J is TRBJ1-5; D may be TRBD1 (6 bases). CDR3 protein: CASSESGGNQPQHF. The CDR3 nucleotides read TGTGCCAGCAGCGAATCAGGGGGCAATCAGCCCCAGCATTTT.